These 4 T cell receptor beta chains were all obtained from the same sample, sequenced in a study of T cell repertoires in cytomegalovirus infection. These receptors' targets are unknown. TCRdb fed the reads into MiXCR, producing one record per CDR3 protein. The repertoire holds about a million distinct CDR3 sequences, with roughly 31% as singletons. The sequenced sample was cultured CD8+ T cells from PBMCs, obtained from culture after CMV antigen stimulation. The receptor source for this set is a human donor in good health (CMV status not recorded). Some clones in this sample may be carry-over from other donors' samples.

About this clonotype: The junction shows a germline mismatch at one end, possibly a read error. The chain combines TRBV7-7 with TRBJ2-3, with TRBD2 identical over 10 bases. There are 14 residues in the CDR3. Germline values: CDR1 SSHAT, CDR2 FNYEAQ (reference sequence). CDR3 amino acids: CASSVGTSADTQYF. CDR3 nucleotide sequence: TGTGCTAGCAGCGTCGGGACTAGCGCAGATACGCAGTATTTT.

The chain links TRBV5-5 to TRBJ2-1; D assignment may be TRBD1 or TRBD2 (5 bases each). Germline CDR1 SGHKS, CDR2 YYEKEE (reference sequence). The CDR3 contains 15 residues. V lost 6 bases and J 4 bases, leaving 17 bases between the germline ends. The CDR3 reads CASTYEGLSYNEQFF. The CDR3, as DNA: TGTGCCAGCACCTACGAGGGGTTATCATACAATGAGCAGTTCTTC.

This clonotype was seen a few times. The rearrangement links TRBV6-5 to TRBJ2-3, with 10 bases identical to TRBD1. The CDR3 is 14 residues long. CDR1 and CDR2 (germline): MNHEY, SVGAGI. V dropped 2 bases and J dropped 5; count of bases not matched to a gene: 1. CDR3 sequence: CASSYGTGVDTQYF. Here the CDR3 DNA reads TGTGCCAGCAGTTACGGGACAGGGGTAGATACGCAGTATTTT.

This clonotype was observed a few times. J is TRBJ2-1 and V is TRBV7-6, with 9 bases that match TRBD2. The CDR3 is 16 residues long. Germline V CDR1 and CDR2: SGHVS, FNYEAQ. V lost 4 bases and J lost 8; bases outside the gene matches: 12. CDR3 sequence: CASSSRPGGGADEQFF. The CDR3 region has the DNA TGTGCCAGCAGCTCACGCCCTGGCGGGGGGGCCGATGAGCAGTTCTTC.